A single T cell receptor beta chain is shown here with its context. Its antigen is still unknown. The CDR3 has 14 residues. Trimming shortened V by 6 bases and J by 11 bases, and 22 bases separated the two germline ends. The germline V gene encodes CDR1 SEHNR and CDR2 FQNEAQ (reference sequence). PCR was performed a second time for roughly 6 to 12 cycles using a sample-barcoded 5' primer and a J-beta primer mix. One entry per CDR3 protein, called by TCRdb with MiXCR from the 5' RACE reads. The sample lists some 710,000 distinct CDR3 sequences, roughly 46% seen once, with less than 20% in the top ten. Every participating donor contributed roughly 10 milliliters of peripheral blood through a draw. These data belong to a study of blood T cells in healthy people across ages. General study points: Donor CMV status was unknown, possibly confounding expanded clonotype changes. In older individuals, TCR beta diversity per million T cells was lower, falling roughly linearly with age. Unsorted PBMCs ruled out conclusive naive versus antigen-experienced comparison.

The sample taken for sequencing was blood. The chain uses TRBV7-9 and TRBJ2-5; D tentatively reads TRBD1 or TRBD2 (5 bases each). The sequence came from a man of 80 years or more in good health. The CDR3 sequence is CASRRGGAVGEQYF. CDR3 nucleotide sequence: TGTGCCAGCAGACGGGGTGGGGCCGTTGGTGAGCAGTACTTC.